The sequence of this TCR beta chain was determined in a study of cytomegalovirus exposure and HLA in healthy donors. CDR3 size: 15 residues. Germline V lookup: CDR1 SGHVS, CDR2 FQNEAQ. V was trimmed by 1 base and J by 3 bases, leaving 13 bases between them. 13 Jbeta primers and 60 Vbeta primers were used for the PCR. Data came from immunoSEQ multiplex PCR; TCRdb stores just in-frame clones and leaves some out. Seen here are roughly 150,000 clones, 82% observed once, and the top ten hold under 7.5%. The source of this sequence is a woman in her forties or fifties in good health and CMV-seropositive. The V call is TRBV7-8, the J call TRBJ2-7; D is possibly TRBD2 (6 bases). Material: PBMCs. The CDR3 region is CASSLVWGDVYEQYF. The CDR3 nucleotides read TGTGCCAGCAGCTTAGTATGGGGGGACGTCTACGAGCAGTACTTC.